This T cell receptor (beta chain) was identified in a study of cytomegalovirus exposure and HLA in healthy donors (dated by TCRdb to the late 2010s). For context, the study as a whole: An earlier analysis of roughly 500 of the donors reported 250 to 300 Gb of sequence data and about 100 million unique TCR beta sequences from 150 million to 200 million T cells. An early release that covered about 600 HLA-typed donors contained 250 to 350 gigabases of sequencing data and tens of millions of unique TCR sequences. The genetic ancestry cluster associated with self-reported Caucasian donors included 80% to 90% of the roughly 390 genotyped donors. The study aimed to test whether signatures of past pathogen exposure could be identified by cataloging public T cell receptors. The study used immunosequencing to profile the T cell repertoires of several hundred subjects and linked those repertoires to cytomegalovirus serostatus. Besides the first cohort of roughly 640 subjects, a separate validation cohort made up of roughly 130 different subjects was used. High-throughput TCR immunosequencing, statistical association of individual TCRs with disease status, and machine learning were combined to predict cytomegalovirus infection status. A later analysis re-examined previously published TCR beta repertoires from about 700 donors and added high-resolution HLA genotyping to investigate patterns of TCR occurrence. Rather than using new phenotypic data, the later analysis identified candidate immune exposures from TCR beta sequences and from how often those sequences occurred across donors. An earlier analysis of 587 of the donors used high-throughput TCR beta sequencing to judge whether each TCR beta V gene segment behaved as functional or pseudogenic. Donor age, sex, ethnicity and CMV serostatus were compiled alongside the repertoire data. In a later genetic analysis, genome-wide SNP genotypes for about three fifths of the 666 donors were used, and that subset was treated as a discovery cohort. Every discovery cohort repertoire had been produced on one sequencing platform. HLA typing covered class I and class II loci at four-digit resolution. Typing coverage varied by locus: about 629-640 donors for A, B, C, DRB1 and DQB1; under 550 for DQA1; nearly 610 for DPA1; approximately 470 for DPB1. About five DR-DQ haplotypes were handled as single units for association and clustering, since linkage in the cohort was strong. Among under 450 genotyped donors of the cohort, an average of approximately 240,000 unique TCR beta nucleotide sequences were sequenced per donor, roughly 20% of them non-productive. General study outcomes and caveats: In a later analysis, HLA-associated TCR beta chains showed more clonal expansion and lower generation probabilities than non-associated chains that were equally common. It was suggested by the authors that the approach could potentially be generalized to other disease states and immunological phenotypes. In vitro tests confirmed that a few of the cytomegalovirus-associated TCR beta chains recognize cytomegalovirus antigens. A later genetic analysis associated a missense DCLRE1C variant with V-gene and J-gene trimming of TCR beta chains, and an independent cohort replicated the association. In both the original and validation cohorts, the classifier was reported to diagnose cytomegalovirus status with high specificity and sensitivity. Most CMV-associated TCR beta chains appeared to be HLA-restricted in a later analysis, and the HLA associations seemed to be driven largely by CMV exposure. For the cohort, immune exposure information was limited to CMV serostatus. This cohort had only TCR beta chains sequenced, and the lack of alpha or paired-chain data limited which features could be detected. According to a later genetic analysis, donors in an Asian-associated ancestry cluster had fewer N-insertions in productive TCRs than the approximately 700-donor mean. Because HLA typing was unavailable for some donors at each locus, only the typed subset was used in association tests. The 87-base-pair reads could not distinguish some IMGT-functional V segments, including TRBV6-2 and TRBV6-3, so those segments were excluded. Sequencing depth was assumed to be roughly uniform across donors in the presence/absence analyses, though that assumption may not hold. In a later analysis, the rate of TCR association differed among HLA loci, with DRB1 alleles having the most associated TCRs and HLA-C alleles having the fewest. An earlier analysis of 450 to 750 of the donors showed that most TCR beta V segments appeared in productive rearrangements either about 90% or about 30% of the time, which broadly matched IMGT annotations. Linkage disequilibrium might explain the correlated functional status among segregating V segments, but an unknown experimental factor could not be ruled out. The sequencing pipeline was judged likely to have produced a cluster of highly shared sequence variants as a technical artifact. Because counts were too low, some 17 rarely observed V segments, including chromosome 9 orphons, were left out of the earlier analysis of 587 of the donors. A total of some 180 TCR beta chains were listed by the study as associated with cytomegalovirus. A further reported finding was that TCR beta sequences accurately predicted the HLA-A and HLA-B alleles for most subjects in the first cohort. In a later analysis, several top co-occurrence clusters were reported to appear linked to parvovirus B19, influenza, CMV and Epstein-Barr virus. Across donors, most TCR sequences were observed very rarely, whereas some public TCRs were present in many individuals. When HLA alleles, especially DR and DQ, strongly co-occurred, TCR associations were difficult to assign to individual alleles. Specific HLA alleles were associated with 18,000 or so TCR beta sequences at a false discovery rate of 0.05 in a later analysis.

Libraries were prepared through the immunoSEQ multiplex PCR assay. The multiplex PCR relied on a mix of 60 forward primers for TCR Vbeta segments and 13 reverse primers for TCR Jbeta segments. The CDR3 region of rearranged TCR beta genes was amplified from genomic DNA with a multiplex PCR assay. Amplified TCR beta libraries were sequenced as 87-base-pair reads on the Illumina HiSeq System. Concerning the study's data processing: In a later analysis, 70 million to 95 million unique TCR beta chains were counted across the 500 to 850 repertoires, and about 9.9 million of these chains were shared by at least two donors. A nearest-neighbor algorithm error-corrected the raw reads and collapsed the reads into unique sequences, merging closely related sequences to remove PCR and sequencing errors. V, D and J gene segments were assigned by aligning CDR3 sequences to IMGT reference sequences. For a sequence to be retained, at least a six-nucleotide match to both a V gene segment and a J gene segment was required. A rearrangement counted as productive if the CDR3 had no stop codons and remained in frame with V and J, and every other rearrangement counted as non-productive. CDR3 was defined according to IMGT convention as the region running from the second conserved V-encoded cysteine to the conserved J-encoded phenylalanine. Sequences without an unambiguous match to a single V gene segment were excluded from the earlier analysis of 450 to 750 of the donors. In an earlier analysis of more than 500 of the donors, a V segment was called functional when productive rearrangements were above 56.7%, and segregating when the standard deviation between donors exceeded 5%. A statistical classification framework was built to diagnose cytomegalovirus status from the catalog of TCR beta chain sequences. In a later analysis, V and J genes were assigned by comparing TCR nucleotide sequences against IMGT/GENE-DB human TR gene sequences. Using the TCRdist pipeline, a later analysis assigned CDR3 sequences along with most-parsimonious VDJ recombination scenarios. A later analysis defined each TCR beta chain by its CDR3 amino acid sequence plus V-gene family, and excluded reads lacking a unique V-gene family. In a later analysis, approximately 590 highly shared, low-generation-probability nucleotide sequences were removed to address suspected cross-contamination and a sequencing artifact. For each public chain, a later analysis derived a clonal expansion index from normalized ranks of inferred template counts within each repertoire. In a later analysis, generation probabilities were computed with a VDJ recombination model fitted to out-of-frame rearrangements, and the resulting probabilities were checked against IGoR. A later analysis scored TCR-TCR, TCR-HLA and TCR-CMV co-occurrence with hypergeometric tests, applying a repertoire-size bias correction to TCR pairs. To estimate false discovery rates, a later analysis permuted the HLA or CMV assignments 20 times. In a later analysis, co-occurring TCRs were grouped using DBSCAN, with TCRdist sequence similarity added in when clustering inside HLA-allele-positive subsets. Repertoires with fewer than 30,000 or more than 120,000 public chains were left out of co-occurrence clustering, as were four to six repertoires with anomalous nucleotide sharing. Here the immuneACCESS table is served through TCRdb, limited to in-frame sequences with V and J called. Missing clones are a known gap in these copies; in checked studies unresolved V genes cover under half, and the rest lacks a known reason. V, J and clone size reflect that table, while D and trimming were determined from the DNA. The record for this sample contains tens of thousands of clones. The top ten hold approximately 7% of the sample.

Reading the germline V gene gives CDR1 SGHTA and CDR2 FQGNSA. The CDR3 holds 16 amino acids from the cysteine to the phenylalanine. CDR3 DNA is the only sequence kept; it has 48 bases, read in frame from the first base. Germline trimming: 3 bases from V, 4 bases from J; junction bases outside gene matches: 7. The cohort was made up of roughly 670 healthy bone marrow donors. At the time of sampling, all cohort members were nominally healthy, though unrecorded immune exposures were likely present. The donor was CMV seronegative and was included in the group of several hundred seronegative cohort members. Every donor gave a peripheral blood sample, and the peripheral blood mononuclear cells from that sample were used for TCR beta sequencing. The Qiagen DNeasy Blood Extraction Kit was used to extract genomic DNA from the blood cell samples. Points on this clone: Its antigen target is currently unknown.

Sequenced sample: PBMCs. The TCR was taken from a woman in her 40s in good health and CMV-seronegative. The rearranged segments are TRBV7-2 and TRBJ2-7, with TRBD2 identical over 12 junction bases. The CDR3 is CASSFGLAGGLYEQYF. The bases are TGTGCCAGCAGCTTCGGGCTAGCGGGGGGGCTATACGAGCAGTACTTC.